The TCR beta chain described here comes from a study of shared clonotypes between healthy human individuals (dated by TCRdb to about 2020). With respect to the entire study: The cohort comprised a couple of women and three men aged 18 to 49 years. For each donor, CD4 naive and CD4 memory were each given three plates, CD8 naive was given two plates, and CD8 memory was given one plate. The study deeply sequenced blood TCR repertoires of about 5 healthy adults to estimate repertoire size and the extent of clonotype sharing between individuals. To increase sequencing depth and limit assay-specific biases, TCR repertoire library preparation and sequencing were carried out by different laboratories using diverse techniques. Per donor, leukapheresis produced somewhere between about 0.94 and 9 billion PBMCs.

The investigation overall reported the following: Compared with non-shared clonotypes, clonotypes shared by all four sorted-subset donors had higher generation probabilities. Pairwise subsampling led to the expectation that sequencing depth would affect the degree of clonotype sharing among donors. Rarefaction of sorted-subset datasets indicated incomplete sequencing despite the large sequencing depth. Only blood was sampled, and tissue TCR repertoires likely differ from those in blood. About 4.5% of naive CD4, 3% to 3.5% of naive CD8, roughly 2.4% of memory CD4, and approximately 0.39% of memory CD8 clonotypes were shared across several donors. The genetic and exposure-history diversity represented was limited by the small number of donors. Estimated clonotype richness was generally larger for naive than for memory subsets.

CD8 naive samples consisted of CD45RO-negative cells that were positively selected for CCR7, yielding a CD45RA+CCR7+ population without TemRA cells. Donors were healthy HIV-negative adults with no recently reported acute infections or vaccinations. All donors were Caucasian adults living in Nashville, Tennessee, USA. Blood was collected by leukapheresis, and PBMCs were isolated by Ficoll-Histopaque density gradient centrifugation and then cryopreserved in liquid nitrogen vapor phase. Analytical flow cytometry was used to check the purity and quantity of each magnetically sorted T cell population. Genomic DNA was isolated from every sorted fraction and measured by UV absorbance on a Nanodrop 2000c. Trimming at the junction amounts to 6 bases on V and 1 base on J, and the germline ends lie 9 bases apart. From its cysteine to its phenylalanine, the CDR3 spans 12 amino acids. Just CDR3 DNA is preserved here, 36 bases in frame from base 1. CDR1 is given as SQVTM and CDR2 as ANQGSEA, both from the germline V gene.

This clone is a singleton in its sample. Its antigen is unknown. Per-base quality was not reported, and no clone a single base away is much larger than it. TCR CDR3 regions were amplified from genomic DNA by multiplex PCR using the deep immunoSEQ assay. For each cell subset, the extracted genomic DNA was distributed evenly across all wells of several immunoSEQ 96-well plates, and each plate served as one replicate. Each replicate PCR for sorted subsets received around 200 ng genomic DNA, equal to tens of thousands of T cell genomes. The purified libraries were quantified using a Qubit 3.0 fluorometer, sized with a Bioanalyzer 2100, and then quantified again using the KAPA Library Quantification kit. Each immunoSEQ 96-well plate was sequenced on its own single-read 150-cycle Illumina NextSeq 550 flow cell. The authors processed their data as follows. Because the immunoSEQ output included only junctional sequences and no quality scores, the filtering could not be the same as the filtering used for full-length reads. To assign V/J genes and CDR3, sequences were annotated against IMGT germline references using PyIR, a Python wrapper for IgBLAST v1.9. Reads with weak V/J assignments (E-value above 1e-6), missing CDR3, stop codons, out-of-frame junctions, or ambiguous translated residues were removed. V3J clonotypes were defined as sequences sharing an identical inferred V gene, J gene, and CDR3 amino acid sequence. Percentage overlap between repertoires was computed as shared unique clonotypes divided by the size of the smaller repertoire. RTK rarefaction, the Chao1 estimator, and Recon v2.1 estimates of unobserved clonotypes were used to assess repertoire richness. Generation probabilities were computed with OLGA for all TCRbeta clonotypes obtained by the gDNA method from several donors. In TCRdb, the immuneACCESS table is reduced to in-frame sequences with V and J assigned. These tables do not hold every clone; where another copy was compared, an unresolved V gene accounts for under half, and the others remain unexplained. That table gives V, J and clone size, and the DNA gave D and trimming. Recorded for this sample are 2 million to 2.5 million clones; about 92% of them occurred a single time. Together, the top ten hold about 1.8% of the sample.

This receptor was taken from a man aged 18 to 35 in good health. Some clones in this sample may be carry-over from other donors' samples. The rearranged segments are TRBV29-1 and TRBJ1-2, with a tentative D gene TRBD1 over 5 matching bases. The source material was naive CD8+ T cells from PBMCs. The cell subset or site label, as the study defines it: CD45RA+CCR7+. The DNA sequence is given as TGCAGCGTCTTCGACAGTAACTATGGCTACACCTTC. Its protein is CSVFDSNYGYTF. Joined to the reference TRBV29-1 and TRBJ1-2 proteins, this CDR3 gives the full variable domain: SAVISQKPSRDICQRGTSLTIQCQVDSQVTMMFWYRQQPGQSLTLIATANQGSEATYESGFVIDKFPISRPNLTFSTLTVSNMSPEDSSIYLCSVFDSNYGYTFGSGTRLTVV.